This is a list of T cell receptor beta chains from one sample in a study of blood T cell repertoires in COVID-19. This table comes from immunoSEQ multiplex PCR, and its TCRdb copy is limited to in-frame clones, with some not included. The sample lists about 27,000 clones, around 83% seen once, with over 25% in the top ten. The source material was peripheral blood. The receptors were gathered from a man in his 70s with active COVID-19. Both conserved end residues are part of each CDR3. A D gene is named only where the DNA matches it firmly. Clone sizes are given selectively: once, few, many, or a class where the clone is expanded.

TRBV4-2	.	TRBJ1-2	TRBD1	CASSQDKGQGHGYTF	TGTGCCAGCAGCCAAGATAAGGGACAGGGCCATGGCTACACCTTC
TRBV6-5	.	TRBJ2-1	TRBD1	CASRFSRQGDEQFF	TGTGCCAGCAGGTTCTCTAGACAGGGGGATGAGCAGTTCTTC
TRBV6-1	.	TRBJ1-6	.	CASSEAHTSSYNSPLHF	TGTGCCAGCAGTGAAGCGCACACATCCTCCTATAATTCACCCCTCCACTTT
TRBV5-1	.	TRBJ1-2	.	CASKDQGGNYGYTF	TGCGCCAGCAAAGACCAGGGTGGGAACTATGGCTACACCTTC
TRBV10-1	.	TRBJ2-3	TRBD2	CATSNLAGGTDTQYF	TGCGCCACCTCCAATCTAGCGGGAGGAACAGATACGCAGTATTTT
TRBV9	.	TRBJ2-7	.	CASSPLPNYEQYF	TGTGCCAGCAGCCCACTCCCCAACTACGAGCAGTACTTC
TRBV19	.	TRBJ2-5	TRBD1	CASSRGQETQYF	TGTGCCAGTAGCAGGGGGCAAGAGACCCAGTACTTC
TRBV23-1	.	TRBJ2-7	.	CASGQRTAVLRGQYF	TGCGCCAGCGGCCAAAGGACAGCGGTACTCCGGGGGCAGTACTTC
TRBV28	.	TRBJ2-2	TRBD1	CASRLRTGRTGELFF	TGTGCCAGCAGGCTGAGGACAGGGCGCACCGGGGAGCTGTTTTTT
TRBV4-2	.	TRBJ1-6	TRBD1	CASSRGTGENSPLHF	TGTGCCAGCAGCCGAGGGACAGGGGAGAATTCACCCCTCCACTTT
TRBV28	.	TRBJ1-2	TRBD1	CASSLNPGQGNGYTF	TGTGCCAGCAGTCTTAATCCGGGACAGGGAAATGGCTACACCTTC
TRBV10-2	.	TRBJ2-7	TRBD2	CASSERTSGSYEQYF	TGCGCCAGCAGTGAGAGGACTAGCGGGAGCTACGAGCAGTACTTC
TRBV28	few	TRBJ2-1	TRBD2	CASSFGTSGNANEQFF	TGTGCCAGCAGTTTCGGGACTAGCGGGAATGCCAATGAGCAGTTCTTC
TRBV6-2/TRBV6-3	.	TRBJ2-7	TRBD2	CASSLAGATYEQYF	TGTGCCAGCAGCCTAGCGGGAGCAACCTACGAGCAGTACTTC
TRBV5-4	.	TRBJ2-7	TRBD2	CASSLRTSGSYEQYF	TGTGCCAGCAGCCTTCGGACTAGCGGGAGCTACGAGCAGTACTTC
TRBV5-6	few	TRBJ2-2	TRBD2	CASSALGAGTGLVGGELFF	TGTGCCAGCAGCGCCCTCGGGGCCGGCACGGGACTAGTGGGCGGGGAGCTGTTTTTT
TRBV19	.	TRBJ1-5	.	CASSATGGSNQPQHF	TGTGCCAGTAGTGCCACGGGCGGGAGCAATCAGCCCCAGCATTTT
TRBV7-9	.	TRBJ2-1	TRBD2	CASSTLSSGRVSNEQFF	TGTGCCAGCAGCACACTCTCTAGCGGGAGAGTTTCGAATGAGCAGTTCTTC
TRBV7-9	once	TRBJ2-5	TRBD2	CASSYFVSGGGETQYF	TGTGCCAGCAGCTACTTCGTCAGCGGGGGTGGGGAGACCCAGTACTTC
TRBV29-1	.	TRBJ2-2	.	CSGRGGTVSGELFF	TGCAGCGGAAGGGGGGGTACCGTGTCCGGGGAGCTGTTTTTT
TRBV15	.	TRBJ2-2	TRBD2	CATSRAGGTGELFF	TGTGCCACCAGCAGAGCGGGAGGGACCGGGGAGCTGTTTTTT
TRBV20-1	.	TRBJ2-1	TRBD2	CSAGGGTSGLF	TGCAGTGCTGGCGGCGGGACTAGCGGGCTCTTC
TRBV25-1	.	TRBJ1-6	.	CASSEQNNSPLHF	TGTGCCAGCAGTGAACAGAATAATTCACCCCTCCACTTT